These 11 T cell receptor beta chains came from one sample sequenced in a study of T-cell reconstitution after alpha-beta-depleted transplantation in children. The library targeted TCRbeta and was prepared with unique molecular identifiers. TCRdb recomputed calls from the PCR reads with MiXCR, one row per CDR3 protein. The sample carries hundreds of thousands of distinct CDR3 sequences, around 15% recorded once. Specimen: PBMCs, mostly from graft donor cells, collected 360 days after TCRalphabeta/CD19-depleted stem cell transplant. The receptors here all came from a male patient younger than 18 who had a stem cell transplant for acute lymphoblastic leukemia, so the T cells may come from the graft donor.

The CDR3 DNA reads TGTGCCAGCAGCTTCCCGGGACTAGTTCTCGAGCAGTACTTC. This encodes CASSFPGLVLEQYF. The chain is built from TRBV7-2 and TRBJ2-7; TRBD2 matches 8 bases. Germline V gene data show CDR1 as SGHTA and CDR2 as FQGNSA. CDR3 length: 14 amino acids. Trimming removed 3 bases from V and 6 bases from J; junction bases left unmatched: 7.

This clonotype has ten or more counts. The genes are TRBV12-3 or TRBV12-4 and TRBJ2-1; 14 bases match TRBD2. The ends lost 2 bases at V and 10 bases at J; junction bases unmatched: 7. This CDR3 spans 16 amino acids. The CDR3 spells CASSLPGLAGAREQFF. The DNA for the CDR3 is TGTGCCAGCAGTTTACCGGGACTAGCGGGAGCGCGGGAGCAGTTCTTC.

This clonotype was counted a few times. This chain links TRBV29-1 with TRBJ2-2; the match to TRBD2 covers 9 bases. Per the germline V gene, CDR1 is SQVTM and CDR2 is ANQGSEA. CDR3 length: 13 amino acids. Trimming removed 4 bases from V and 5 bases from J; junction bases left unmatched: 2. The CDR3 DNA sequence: TGCAGCGTTGTTAGCGGGAGAACCGGGGAGCTGTTTTTT. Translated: CSVVSGRTGELFF.

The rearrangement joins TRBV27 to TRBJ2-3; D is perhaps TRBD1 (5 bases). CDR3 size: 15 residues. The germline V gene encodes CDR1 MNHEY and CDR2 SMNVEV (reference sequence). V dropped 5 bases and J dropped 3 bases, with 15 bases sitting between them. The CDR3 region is CASSPLQGGTDTQYF. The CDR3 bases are TGTGCCAGCAGTCCGCTGCAGGGTGGTACAGATACGCAGTATTTT.

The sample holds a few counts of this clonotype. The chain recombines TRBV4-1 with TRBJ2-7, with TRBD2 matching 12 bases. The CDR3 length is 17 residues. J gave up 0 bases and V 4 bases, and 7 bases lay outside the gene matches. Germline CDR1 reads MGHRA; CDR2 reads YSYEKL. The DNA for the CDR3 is TGCGCCAGCAGCCGGGTAACTAGCGGGAGGTCCTCCTACGAGCAGTACTTC. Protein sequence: CASSRVTSGRSSYEQYF.

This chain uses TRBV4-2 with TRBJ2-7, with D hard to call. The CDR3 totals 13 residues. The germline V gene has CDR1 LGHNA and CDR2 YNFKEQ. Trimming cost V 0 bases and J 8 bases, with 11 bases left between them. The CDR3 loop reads CASSQDLVSKQYF. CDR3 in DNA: TGTGCCAGCAGCCAAGATCTAGTAAGTAAGCAGTACTTC.

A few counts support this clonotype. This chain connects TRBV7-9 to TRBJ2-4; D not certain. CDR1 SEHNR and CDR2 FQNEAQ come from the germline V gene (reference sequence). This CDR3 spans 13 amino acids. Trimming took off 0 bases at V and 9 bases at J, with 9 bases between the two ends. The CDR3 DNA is TGTGCCAGCAGCTTAGCAGTGACGGGCATTCAGTACTTC. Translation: CASSLAVTGIQYF.

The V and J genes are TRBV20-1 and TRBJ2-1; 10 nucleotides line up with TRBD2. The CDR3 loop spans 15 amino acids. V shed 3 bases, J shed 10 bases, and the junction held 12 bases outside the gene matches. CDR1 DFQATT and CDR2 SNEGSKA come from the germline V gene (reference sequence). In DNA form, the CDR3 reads TGCAGTGCTAGTTGGTCTAGCGGGAGCCCCGGGGAGCAGTTCTTC. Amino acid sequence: CSASWSSGSPGEQFF.

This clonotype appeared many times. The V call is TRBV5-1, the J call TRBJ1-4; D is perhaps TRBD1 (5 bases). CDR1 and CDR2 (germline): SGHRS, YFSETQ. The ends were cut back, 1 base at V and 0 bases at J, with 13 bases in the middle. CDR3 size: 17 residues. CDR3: CASSLFGGLATNEKLFF. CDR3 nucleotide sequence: TGCGCCAGCAGCTTGTTCGGGGGGTTAGCAACTAATGAAAAACTGTTTTTT. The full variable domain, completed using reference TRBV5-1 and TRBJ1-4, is KAGVTQTPRYLIKTRGQQVTLSCSPISGHRSVSWYQQTPGQGLQFLFEYFSETQRNKGNFPGRFSGRQFSNSRSEMNVSTLELGDSALYLCASSLFGGLATNEKLFFGSGTQLSVL.

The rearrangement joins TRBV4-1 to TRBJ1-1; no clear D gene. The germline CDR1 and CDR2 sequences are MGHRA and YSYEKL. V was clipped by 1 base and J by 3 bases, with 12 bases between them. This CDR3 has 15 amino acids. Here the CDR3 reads CASSQVFAPYTEAFF. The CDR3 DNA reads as TGCGCCAGCAGCCAAGTGTTTGCCCCGTACACTGAAGCTTTCTTT.

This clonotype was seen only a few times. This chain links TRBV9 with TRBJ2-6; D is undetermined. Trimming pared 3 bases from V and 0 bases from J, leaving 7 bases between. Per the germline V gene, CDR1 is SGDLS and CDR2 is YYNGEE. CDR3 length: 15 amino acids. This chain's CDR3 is CASSAYSSGANVLTF. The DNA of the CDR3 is TGTGCCAGCAGCGCGTACAGCTCTGGGGCCAACGTCCTGACTTTC. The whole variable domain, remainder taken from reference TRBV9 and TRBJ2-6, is DSGVTQTPKHLITATGQRVTLRCSPRSGDLSVYWYQQSLDQGLQFLIQYYNGEERAKGNILERFSAQQFPDLHSELNLSSLELGDSALYFCASSAYSSGANVLTFGAGSRLTVL.